This T cell receptor beta chain originates from a study of T cells in Graves' hyperthyroidism and ophthalmopathy. This clonotype occurred many times. Germline CDR1 MNHEY, CDR2 SVGAGI. The CDR3 totals 15 residues. The V and J ends lost 3 bases and 4 bases, in that order; junction bases with no gene match: 5. Amplification of TCR beta CDR3 regions used RNA as the template. The TCR CDR3 first-round RT-PCR relied on the HTBI primer set. A single record per CDR3 protein comes from TCRdb applying MiXCR to the multiplex PCR reads. The table records approximately 610,000 distinct CDR3 sequences, around 15% of them present only once.

The chain is built from TRBV6-5 and TRBJ1-3, with TRBD1 identical over 8 bases. This receptor was identified in a woman in her thirties or forties with Graves' ophthalmopathy. The sample consisted of blood. Written as DNA, the CDR3 is TGTGCCAGCAGTTATCGGACAGGGTCAGGAAACACCATATATTTT. It codes for CASSYRTGSGNTIYF.